The 18 T cell receptor beta chains below come from one sample, sequenced in a study of T cell repertoires and Cas9 in healthy adults. Here immunoSEQ multiplex PCR was the method, and the copy in TCRdb shows in-frame clones only, minus some. The sample lists 20,000 to 25,000 clones, more than 75% occurring once. Sequences were obtained from CD4+ effector T cells (CD127+, CD25-, CD137-, CD154-) from PBMCs; culture status not recorded. All receptors come from a human donor in good health.

The chain combines TRBV18 with TRBJ2-5, with 9 bases lining up with TRBD2. Germline V gene sequence: CDR1 KGHSH, CDR2 LQKENI. V shed 3 bases, J shed 4 bases, and the junction held 6 bases outside the gene matches. The CDR3 consists of 15 residues. CDR3 bases: TGTGCCAGCTCACCGATGCGGGGGGGCCTAGAGACCCAGTACTTC. Translated: CASSPMRGGLETQYF.

V and J are TRBV2 and TRBJ1-1; D remains ambiguous. The V gene's germline CDR1 is SNHLY and CDR2 FYNNEI. CDR3 length: 15 residues. V shed 2 bases and J shed 2 bases, with 12 bases lying between them. The CDR3 here is CASSELSAPNTEAFF. CDR3 in DNA: TGTGCCAGCAGTGAATTATCGGCACCTAACACTGAAGCTTTCTTT.

The table lists this clone with a few counts. The rearrangement uses TRBV9 and TRBJ2-2; the match to TRBD2 covers 8 bases. With V trimmed by 0 bases and J by 4 bases, 5 bases remained unmatched. The germline gives CDR1 SGDLS, CDR2 YYNGEE. This CDR3 has 16 amino acids. The CDR3 reads CASSVDGGGFTGELFF. The CDR3 nucleotides are TGTGCCAGCAGCGTAGATGGCGGGGGGTTCACCGGGGAGCTGTTTTTT.

V usage is TRBV19 and J usage is TRBJ2-5; D remains ambiguous. The germline CDR1 and CDR2 sequences are LNHDA and SQIVND (reference sequence). V lost 6 bases to trimming and J lost 7 bases, with 18 bases between them. There are 14 residues in the CDR3. The CDR3 region is CASRKLDSPGTQYF. The CDR3 DNA reads TGTGCCAGTAGAAAGCTAGACTCCCCGGGGACCCAGTACTTC.

The chain is built from TRBV11-2 and TRBJ2-3, with 7 bases aligning to TRBD1. The germline V gene encodes CDR1 SGHAT and CDR2 FQNNGV. This CDR3 spans 16 amino acids. Trimming at V came to 4 bases and at J to 0 bases, leaving 7 bases not matched to a gene. CDR3 loop: CASSSLSGGSTDTQYF. The CDR3 region has the DNA TGTGCCAGCAGCTCGCTTTCAGGGGGTAGCACAGATACGCAGTATTTT.

The chain employs TRBV11-1 and TRBJ2-1; 7 bases are a match to TRBD2. The CDR3 extends over 17 amino acids. V was pared by 5 bases and J by 2 bases, with 12 bases of the junction left unmatched. Germline lookup yields CDR1 SGHAT and CDR2 FQDESV (reference sequence). The CDR3 is CASSPRQTSWTYNEQFF. The CDR3 coding sequence is TGTGCCAGCAGCCCCCGACAGACTAGCTGGACCTACAATGAGCAGTTCTTC.

J is TRBJ2-2 and V is TRBV28; 8 bases are shared with TRBD1. The CDR3 consists of 16 residues. V lost 2 bases to trimming and J lost 3 bases; unmatched junction nucleotides: 5. The germline gives CDR1 MDHEN, CDR2 SYDVKM. This chain's CDR3 is CASSLRTGPYTGELFF. In DNA form, the CDR3 reads TGTGCCAGCAGTTTAAGGACAGGGCCCTACACCGGGGAGCTGTTTTTT.

The chain couples TRBV4-1 to TRBJ2-6, with D possibly TRBD2 on 5 matching bases. Trimming shortened V by 6 bases and J by 2 bases, and 5 bases separated the two germline ends. The CDR3 has 13 residues. The V gene's germline CDR1 is MGHRA and CDR2 YSYEKL. The CDR3 loop reads CASRGAGANVLTF. The CDR3 DNA sequence: TGCGCCAGCAGGGGAGCTGGGGCCAACGTCCTGACTTTC.

The rearrangement uses TRBV7-2 and TRBJ2-1; 9 positions agree with TRBD1. The V gene's germline CDR1 is SGHTA and CDR2 FQGNSA. The CDR3 runs to 15 residues. J was trimmed by 8 bases and V by 5 bases; bases with no gene match: 10. The CDR3 sequence: CASSLDRGDGYEQFF. Here the CDR3 DNA reads TGTGCCAGCAGCCTCGACAGGGGGGATGGGTATGAGCAGTTCTTC.

J is TRBJ2-5 and V is TRBV7-9; D may be TRBD1 (6 bases). The CDR3 covers 16 residues. Deletions cut 5 bases from V and 2 bases from J, with 18 bases between. Germline assignment: CDR1 SEHNR and CDR2 FQNEAQ (reference sequence). The CDR3 sequence is CASSPTGRQVQETQYF. Here the CDR3 DNA reads TGTGCCAGCAGCCCGACAGGAAGACAGGTACAAGAGACCCAGTACTTC.

This sequence joins TRBV6-4 and TRBJ1-2; no clear D. CDR1 and CDR2 (germline): MRHNA, SNTAGT. Trimming cost V 8 bases and J 3 bases, with 19 bases left between them. This CDR3 has 15 residues. CDR3 DNA sequence: TGTGCCAGCCGGGAGGAGGATTTGAGAGACTATGGCTACACCTTC. The encoded protein is CASREEDLRDYGYTF.

The J gene is TRBJ2-5, the V gene TRBV5-1; TRBD2 agrees at 9 bases. CDR3 size: 15 residues. The germline gives CDR1 SGHRS, CDR2 YFSETQ. Trimming took 4 bases from V and 2 from J; bases not matched to a gene: 6. The CDR3 protein is CASSPPSGGQETQYF. CDR3 DNA: TGCGCCAGCAGCCCCCCAAGCGGGGGGCAAGAGACCCAGTACTTC.

This chain links TRBV2 with TRBJ1-1; D unclear. The CDR3 sequence is 12 residues long. Between the trimmed V and J ends, which lost 2 bases and 7 bases, there was a span of 8 bases. The V gene's germline CDR1 is SNHLY and CDR2 FYNNEI. This CDR3 is CASSESGIEAFF. As DNA, the CDR3 is TGTGCCAGCAGTGAATCCGGGATTGAAGCTTTCTTT.

The chain is built from TRBV30 and TRBJ1-4; D might be TRBD1 (5 bases). Germline lookup yields CDR1 GTSNPN and CDR2 SVGIG (reference sequence). V lost 3 bases and J 0 bases, leaving 11 bases between the germline ends. The CDR3 totals 15 residues. CDR3 amino acids: CAWSYRDSTNEKLFF. CDR3 in DNA: TGTGCCTGGAGCTACCGGGACTCAACTAATGAAAAACTGTTTTTT.

V and J are TRBV11-2 and TRBJ1-1; a possible D gene is TRBD1 (6 bases). The CDR3 has 16 residues. With 6 bases removed from V and 4 bases from J, the gap between germline ends came to 21 bases. Per germline, CDR1 SGHAT and CDR2 FQNNGV. The chain's CDR3 is CASRPLRGKGGTEAFF. CDR3 bases: TGTGCCAGCAGACCCCTGCGGGGGAAGGGGGGCACTGAAGCTTTCTTT.

The chain employs TRBV19 and TRBJ1-2; no definite D call. The CDR3 consists of 13 residues. The V end was cut by 3 bases, the J end by 4 bases, with 9 bases between. CDR1 and CDR2 from the germline V gene are LNHDA and SQIVND (reference sequence). CDR3 sequence: CASSMESPYGYTF. The CDR3 DNA is TGTGCCAGTAGTATGGAGAGCCCCTATGGCTACACCTTC. The full variable domain, rest sourced from reference TRBV19 and TRBJ1-2, is DGGITQSPKYLFRKEGQNVTLSCEQNLNHDAMYWYRQDPGQGLRLIYYSQIVNDFQKGDIAEGYSVSREKKESFPLTVTSAQKNPTAFYLCASSMESPYGYTFGSGTRLTVV.

The V and J genes are TRBV7-9 and TRBJ1-5; no reliable D call. Trimming took off 4 bases at V and 7 bases at J, with 8 bases between the two ends. This CDR3 spans 12 amino acids. The germline V gene has CDR1 SEHNR and CDR2 FQNEAQ (reference sequence). The CDR3 region is CASSSPEQPQHF. The CDR3 bases are TGTGCCAGCAGCTCCCCGGAGCAGCCCCAGCATTTT.

This chain links TRBV10-3 with TRBJ2-6; D is unresolved. Germline V gene lookup returns CDR1 ENHRY and CDR2 SYGVKD. The CDR3 spans 15 residues. With 3 bases removed from V and 0 bases from J, the gap between germline ends came to 6 bases. This chain's CDR3 is CAISERNSGANVLTF. As DNA, the CDR3 is TGTGCCATCAGTGAACGCAACTCTGGGGCCAACGTCCTGACTTTC.